The 31 T cell receptor beta chains below were found in one sample sequenced in a study of shared clonotypes between healthy human individuals. The method was immunoSEQ multiplex PCR; TCRdb's version includes in-frame clones alone and lacks a portion of them. The repertoire holds hundreds of thousands of clones, about 96% seen once, with around 0.32% in the top ten. Sequencing was carried out using memory CD8+ T cells sorted from blood. Sample subset: CD45RO+ cells pooled with CCR7-negative TemRA cells. These TCRs come from a man younger than 40 in good health.

This chain joins TRBV6-5 and TRBJ2-1; D gene uncertain. Germline-derived CDR1 and CDR2 are MNHEY and SVGAGI. The CDR3 is 13 amino acids. V lost 2 bases and J 4 bases, leaving 6 bases between the germline ends. The CDR3 region is CASSYGRYNEQFF. In nucleotides, the CDR3 is TGTGCCAGCAGTTACGGTCGGTACAATGAGCAGTTCTTC.

A note on this clone: This specimen includes other DNA sequences encoding the same CDR3. This chain joins TRBV13 and TRBJ2-7; 8 positions match TRBD1. This CDR3 spans 14 amino acids. CDR1 PRHDT and CDR2 FYEKMQ come from the germline V gene (reference sequence). The J segment lost 2 bases and the V segment lost 5 bases, leaving 5 bases of the junction unmatched. CDR3 in amino acids: CASSPDRGTYEQYF. The CDR3 coding sequence is TGTGCCAGCAGCCCCGACAGGGGAACCTACGAGCAGTACTTC.

The V call is TRBV21-1, the J call TRBJ1-2. TRBV21-1 is classified as a pseudogene. This CDR3 is built from 12 residues. In DNA, the CDR3 is TGTGCCAGCAGCAACTCCGGGACTGGCTACACCTTC. As protein: CASSNSGTGYTF.

The CDR3 region is CASSLDRGNTEAFF. CDR3 DNA: TGTGCCAGCAGCCTCGACAGGGGAAACACTGAAGCTTTCTTT. The V gene is TRBV9, the J gene TRBJ1-1; 8 nucleotides match TRBD1. J gave up 2 bases and V 4 bases, and 4 bases lay outside the gene matches. CDR1 is SGDLS, CDR2 YYNGEE, per germline. This CDR3 has 14 amino acids.

This chain uses TRBV5-1 with TRBJ2-3; 12 nucleotides agree with TRBD2. Trimming cost V 0 bases and J 0 bases; bases outside gene matches: 8. Looked up from germline, CDR1 is SGHRS and CDR2 is YFSETQ. The CDR3 totals 19 residues. The CDR3 DNA reads TGCGCCAGCAGCTTGGCCACTAGCGGGAGGTCAACTAGCACAGATACGCAGTATTTT. Translation: CASSLATSGRSTSTDTQYF.

The CDR3 DNA is TGTGCCAGCAGCACGACTAGCGGGAGGCGAGATACGCAGTATTTT. Translation: CASSTTSGRRDTQYF. The chain is built from TRBV28 and TRBJ2-3; TRBD2 matches at 13 bases. With 6 bases clipped from V and 5 bases from J, the junction kept 5 bases outside the gene matches. CDR1 and CDR2 (germline): MDHEN, SYDVKM. The CDR3 runs 15 residues.

The genes are TRBV15 and TRBJ1-1; D uncertain. From germline, CDR1 is LNHNV and CDR2 YYDKDF (reference sequence). With 0 bases removed from V and 1 base from J, the gap between germline ends came to 9 bases. CDR3 length: 15 residues. The CDR3 coding sequence is TGTGCCACCAGCAGAGATCACACGACGAACACTGAAGCTTTCTTT. Protein product: CATSRDHTTNTEAFF. Variable domain in full (rest from reference TRBV15 and TRBJ1-1): DAMVIQNPRYQVTQFGKPVTLSCSQTLNHNVMYWYQQKSSQAPKLLFHYYDKDFNNEADTPDNFQSRRPNTSFCFLDIRSPGLGDTAMYLCATSRDHTTNTEAFFGQGTRLTVV.

The chain couples TRBV27 to TRBJ1-5; D is unresolved. Germline CDR1 reads MNHEY; CDR2 reads SMNVEV (reference sequence). The CDR3 extends over 13 amino acids. V was pared by 2 bases and J by 4 bases, with 6 bases between. Here the CDR3 DNA reads TGTGCCAGCAGTTTACGACAAAATCAGCCCCAGCATTTT. Protein product: CASSLRQNQPQHF.

The chain links TRBV18 to TRBJ1-6; D gene uncertain. Germline loops: CDR1 KGHSH, CDR2 LQKENI. V gave up 2 bases and J gave up 8 bases, with 13 bases separating them. The CDR3 spans 15 residues. CDR3 in amino acids: CASSPFMSPYSPLHF. CDR3 sequence (DNA): TGTGCCAGCTCACCATTTATGAGCCCCTATTCACCCCTCCACTTT.

The chain joins TRBV28 to TRBJ1-5; 7 bases are shared with TRBD1. CDR3 length: 15 amino acids. The junction had 6 bases not matched to a gene; V was cut back by 3 bases and J by 4 bases. Germline V gene data show CDR1 as MDHEN and CDR2 as SYDVKM. CDR3 loop: CASSLGAGGNQPQHF. The CDR3 nucleotides read TGTGCCAGCAGTTTGGGGGCAGGGGGAAATCAGCCCCAGCATTTT.

This clone was recorded once. The rearrangement links TRBV28 to TRBJ1-4, with 9 positions matching TRBD1. Trimming removed 5 bases from V and 8 bases from J; junction bases left unmatched: 9. Germline V lookup: CDR1 MDHEN, CDR2 SYDVKM. The CDR3 has 15 amino acids. The DNA of the CDR3 is TGTGCCAGCAGTGATCCGGGACAGGGACGGGAAAAACTGTTTTTT. This gives the protein CASSDPGQGREKLFF.

The chain links TRBV5-1 to TRBJ2-5, with 8 bases lining up with TRBD1. V dropped 2 bases and J dropped 5; count of bases not matched to a gene: 2. The germline gives CDR1 SGHRS, CDR2 YFSETQ. The CDR3 length is 13 residues. The CDR3: CASSFRQGETQYF. As DNA, the CDR3 is TGCGCCAGCAGCTTCAGACAGGGGGAGACCCAGTACTTC.

The chain combines TRBV7-8 with TRBJ2-5, with 9 bases matching TRBD1. The length of the CDR3 is 15 residues. Germline V lookup: CDR1 SGHVS, CDR2 FQNEAQ. The ends lost 1 base at V and 5 bases at J; junction bases unmatched: 5. CDR3 loop: CASSLVDRGWETQYF. CDR3 nucleotide sequence: TGTGCCAGCAGCTTAGTAGACAGGGGGTGGGAGACCCAGTACTTC.

The chain recombines TRBV6-1 with TRBJ2-2; D gene uncertain. Germline assignment: CDR1 MNHNS and CDR2 SASEGT. This CDR3 spans 15 amino acids. Deletions cut 1 base from V and 4 bases from J, with 10 bases between. CDR3 residues: CASSEGGAGTGELFF. The CDR3 DNA reads TGTGCCAGCAGTGAAGGGGGTGCCGGCACCGGGGAGCTGTTTTTT.

The chain couples TRBV7-2 to TRBJ2-2, with D perhaps matching TRBD2 (5 bases). This CDR3 has 13 residues. Looked up from germline, CDR1 is SGHTA and CDR2 is FQGNSA. V lost 9 bases to trimming and J lost 7 bases, with 15 bases between them. The DNA of the CDR3 is TGTGCCAGTCTCGGGGTTCGTGACGGGGAGCTGTTTTTT. Protein: CASLGVRDGELFF.

The chain has TRBV9 and TRBJ2-5, with 8 nucleotides matching TRBD1. Germline lookup yields CDR1 SGDLS and CDR2 YYNGEE. V was clipped by 1 base and J by 7 bases; unmatched bases: 9. This CDR3 comprises 15 residues. The DNA of the CDR3 is TGTGCCAGCAGCGTACAGGGGGCGGGACGCGCGACCCAGTACTTC. The encoded protein is CASSVQGAGRATQYF.

CDR3 sequence (DNA): TGTGCCAGCAGCTTATTATCGGAAAACACCTTC. This encodes CASSLLSENTF. This rearrangement joins TRBV7-9 to TRBJ1-2; no reliable D call. CDR3 length equals 11 residues. Germline CDR1 reads SEHNR; CDR2 reads FQNEAQ (reference sequence). V lost 2 bases to trimming and J lost 12 bases, with 10 bases between them.

The J gene is TRBJ2-2, the V gene TRBV4-2; 10 nucleotides agree with TRBD2. After removal of 6 bases from V and 2 bases from J, the junction contained 0 bases not matched to a gene. This CDR3 has 14 residues. CDR1 is LGHNA, CDR2 YNFKEQ, per germline. CDR3 region: CASRLAGNTGELFF. CDR3 nucleotide sequence: TGTGCCAGCAGACTAGCGGGAAACACCGGGGAGCTGTTTTTT.

The chain combines TRBV5-6 with TRBJ2-5; TRBD2 might be the D (5 bases). Germline V lookup: CDR1 SGHDT, CDR2 YYEEEE. The CDR3 is 13 amino acids. V lost 2 bases, J lost 5 bases, and 10 bases lay in between. The CDR3 reads CASSLWRRETQYF. In nucleotides, the CDR3 is TGTGCCAGCAGCTTATGGAGGAGGGAGACCCAGTACTTC.

The chain couples TRBV6-5 to TRBJ1-5, with D unclear. This CDR3 contains 13 residues. In germline, CDR1 is MNHEY, CDR2 SVGAGI. Trimming took off 8 bases at V and 7 bases at J, with 15 bases between the two ends. This CDR3 reads CASWPEGKQPQHF. For the CDR3, the DNA is TGTGCCAGCTGGCCCGAGGGAAAACAGCCCCAGCATTTT.

The chain is built from TRBV28 and TRBJ2-5; the D is unclear. The CDR3 consists of 12 residues. CDR1 MDHEN and CDR2 SYDVKM come from the germline V gene. The ends were cut back, 8 bases at V and 4 bases at J, with 11 bases in the middle. In DNA, the CDR3 is TGTGCCAGCGGAATACCGGGAGAGACCCAGTACTTC. Its translation is CASGIPGETQYF.

The chain carries TRBV19 and TRBJ1-2; D uncertain. Trimming took off 3 bases at V and 8 bases at J, with 13 bases between the two ends. The CDR3 extends over 13 amino acids. Germline-derived CDR1 and CDR2 are LNHDA and SQIVND (reference sequence). As DNA, the CDR3 is TGTGCCAGTAGTATCGTGATCAGATACGGCTACACCTTC. This translates into CASSIVIRYGYTF.

J is TRBJ2-7 and V is TRBV5-1; D gene ambiguous. Trimming stripped 1 base from V and 1 base from J, with 6 bases between. This CDR3 comprises 13 residues. Germline CDR1 reads SGHRS; CDR2 reads YFSETQ. CDR3 in DNA: TGCGCCAGCAGCTTGACCCTTTCCTACGAGCAGTACTTC. Its translation is CASSLTLSYEQYF.

The chain combines TRBV5-6 with TRBJ2-2; possible D gene TRBD1, 6 bases. This CDR3 contains 18 residues. In germline, CDR1 is SGHDT, CDR2 YYEEEE. V was clipped by 0 bases and J by 3 bases, with 18 bases between them. The CDR3 bases are TGTGCCAGCAGCTTGGCGTCGACAGGAGAGTGGTACACCGGGGAGCTGTTTTTT. Residues: CASSLASTGEWYTGELFF.

Of note for this clone: Other DNA sequences of this sample code for an identical CDR3. The V call is TRBV6-6, the J call TRBJ1-3, with D unclear. Trimming left V 2 bases short and J 4 bases short, with 3 bases between. Germline V gives CDR1 MNHNY, CDR2 SVGAGI (reference sequence). The CDR3 loop spans 12 amino acids. As DNA, the CDR3 is TGTGCCAGCAGTTACCGGGGAAACACCATATATTTT. It specifies CASSYRGNTIYF.

This chain links TRBV6-5 with TRBJ2-5; no clear D. Looked up from germline, CDR1 is MNHEY and CDR2 is SVGAGI. The CDR3 has 14 residues. Between the trimmed V and J ends, which lost 6 bases and 1 base, there was a span of 12 bases. The CDR3, as DNA: TGTGCCAGCAGCCTACTAAGCAGCCAAGAGACCCAGTACTTC. Amino acids: CASSLLSSQETQYF.

The V and J genes are TRBV7-2 and TRBJ1-4; no firm D call. The CDR3 is 15 amino acids. Germline V gene lookup returns CDR1 SGHTA and CDR2 FQGNSA. Trimming shortened V by 4 bases and J by 4 bases, and 13 bases separated the two germline ends. CDR3 residues: CASSSSSDGNEKLFF. As DNA, the CDR3 is TGTGCCAGCAGCTCCTCTTCGGACGGTAATGAAAAACTGTTTTTT.

The gene calls are TRBV10-3 and TRBJ1-2; 7 bases are a match to TRBD1. Trimming cost V 10 bases and J 8 bases; bases outside gene matches: 10. CDR1 and CDR2 (germline): ENHRY, SYGVKD. This CDR3 region has 12 residues. CDR3 sequence reads: CATWDSGEGYTF. The CDR3 coding sequence is TGTGCCACCTGGGACAGCGGGGAGGGCTACACCTTC.

The chain combines TRBV5-8 with TRBJ2-3, with TRBD2 matching 7 bases. Germline CDR1 is SGHTS and CDR2 is YDEGEE. The CDR3 sequence is 15 residues long. V lost 3 bases, J lost 0 bases, and 4 bases stayed unmatched. CDR3 nucleotide sequence: TGTGCCAGCAGCTCCCTGACTAGCAGCACAGATACGCAGTATTTT. Translated: CASSSLTSSTDTQYF.

V gene TRBV10-3 combines with J gene TRBJ1-1; D uncertain. The CDR3 is 14 residues long. V shed 6 bases and J shed 0 bases, with 11 bases lying between them. CDR1 is ENHRY and CDR2 is SYGVKD in the germline V gene. CDR3 nucleotide sequence: TGTGCCATCAGCGCGTCTTCCATGAACACTGAAGCTTTCTTT. As protein: CAISASSMNTEAFF.

The chain has TRBV28 and TRBJ1-2, with a tentative D call TRBD1 (5 bases). Trimming removed 8 bases from V and 0 bases from J, with 16 bases in between. The CDR3 sequence is 15 residues long. Looked up from germline, CDR1 is MDHEN and CDR2 is SYDVKM. The CDR3 loop is CASVPGDLSNYGYTF. CDR3 DNA sequence: TGTGCCAGCGTCCCGGGGGACCTTTCTAACTATGGCTACACCTTC.